These T cell receptor beta chains were read from a single sample in a study of CD4 T cells in relation to SARS-CoV-2 and coronaviruses. The assay was immunoSEQ multiplex PCR, and TCRdb's table has in-frame clones only and misses some. Here the sample spans about 34,000 clones, about 70% being singletons. Their target antigens are unknown. Sequencing was done on a sample of memory CD4+ T cells from PBMCs, cultured in vitro. These receptor sequences come from an adult with COVID-19. Each CDR3 is given with its conserved first and last residue. A D gene is named only where the DNA matches it firmly. Size values are once, few and many counts, or a class for expanded clones, and some rows have none.

cdr3_nt: TGTGCCATCTCCGTTGTGTTAAATGGAAAACTGTTTTTT; cdr3_aa: CAISVVLNGKLFF; d_call: NA; clone_size: NA; j_call: TRBJ1-4; v_call: TRBV15
cdr3_nt: TGTGCCACCAGTGACCCGGGACAGTTCAATGAGCAGTTCTTC; cdr3_aa: CATSDPGQFNEQFF; d_call: TRBD1; clone_size: NA; j_call: TRBJ2-1; v_call: TRBV24-1
cdr3_nt: TGTGCCAGCAGTGCTTCATTAGGCCCCACAGATACGCAGTATTTT; cdr3_aa: CASSASLGPTDTQYF; d_call: NA; clone_size: NA; j_call: TRBJ2-3; v_call: TRBV6-4
cdr3_nt: TGTGCCAGCACCCGGACCGGGGCTAGCGGGGAGCAGTACTTC; cdr3_aa: CASTRTGASGEQYF; d_call: TRBD2; clone_size: once; j_call: TRBJ2-7; v_call: TRBV5-4
cdr3_nt: TGTGCCAGCAGGCCAAGCGGGGGGGGTGACGAGCAGTACTTC; cdr3_aa: CASRPSGGGDEQYF; d_call: TRBD2; clone_size: NA; j_call: TRBJ2-7; v_call: TRBV2
cdr3_nt: TGTGCCAGCTCACCACCGGTTGCAGGGCGCGAGCAGTACTTC; cdr3_aa: CASSPPVAGREQYF; d_call: NA; clone_size: NA; j_call: TRBJ2-7; v_call: TRBV18
cdr3_nt: TGTGCCAGCAGCCAAGATTTGGCAGTCACCCCCTACGAGCAGTACTTC; cdr3_aa: CASSQDLAVTPYEQYF; d_call: NA; clone_size: NA; j_call: TRBJ2-7; v_call: TRBV3-1/TRBV3-2
cdr3_nt: TGTGCCAGCAGCCCCAGGACAGGGGGCACAGATACGCAGTATTTT; cdr3_aa: CASSPRTGGTDTQYF; d_call: TRBD1; clone_size: NA; j_call: TRBJ2-3; v_call: TRBV3-1/TRBV3-2
cdr3_nt: TGTGCCAGCAGTTACCGGACAGGGAATTCACCCCTCCACTTT; cdr3_aa: CASSYRTGNSPLHF; d_call: TRBD1; clone_size: NA; j_call: TRBJ1-6; v_call: TRBV6-5
cdr3_nt: TGCGCCAGCAGCCTCTTAGGACAGGGAAGCACAGATACGCAGTATTTT; cdr3_aa: CASSLLGQGSTDTQYF; d_call: TRBD1; clone_size: once; j_call: TRBJ2-3; v_call: TRBV5-1
cdr3_nt: TGTGCCAGCTCAACCGACAGGGCCAGGAATTCACCCCTCCACTTT; cdr3_aa: CASSTDRARNSPLHF; d_call: TRBD1; clone_size: NA; j_call: TRBJ1-6; v_call: TRBV18
cdr3_nt: TGTGCCAGCAGCTTCGGGGGCGGGAGGACAGATACGCAGTATTTT; cdr3_aa: CASSFGGGRTDTQYF; d_call: TRBD2; clone_size: NA; j_call: TRBJ2-3; v_call: TRBV13
cdr3_nt: TGTGCCAGCAGACGCGGGAAGACAGAGGGTCAGCCCCAGCATTTT; cdr3_aa: CASRRGKTEGQPQHF; d_call: NA; clone_size: NA; j_call: TRBJ1-5; v_call: TRBV6-5
cdr3_nt: TGTGCCAGCAGCCACGGGGGGTTTGTGTCCTACGAGCAGTACTTC; cdr3_aa: CASSHGGFVSYEQYF; d_call: TRBD2; clone_size: NA; j_call: TRBJ2-7; v_call: TRBV5-4
cdr3_nt: TGTGCCAGCAGCCCACCGGGGGGAGTGGGCACCGGGGAGCTGTTTTTT; cdr3_aa: CASSPPGGVGTGELFF; d_call: TRBD2; clone_size: few; j_call: TRBJ2-2; v_call: TRBV7-3
cdr3_nt: TGTGCCAGTAGGGGGACAGGGGCGAACTATGGCTACACCTTC; cdr3_aa: CASRGTGANYGYTF; d_call: TRBD1; clone_size: once; j_call: TRBJ1-2; v_call: TRBV19
cdr3_nt: TGTGCCAGCAGCCAGGGGACTAGCGGGGCTTACAATGAGCAGTTCTTC; cdr3_aa: CASSQGTSGAYNEQFF; d_call: TRBD2; clone_size: NA; j_call: TRBJ2-1; v_call: TRBV7-9